The subject of this entry is one T cell receptor (beta chain). These data are taken from a study of blood T cell repertoires in COVID-19. The study drew participants aged about 18 to 90 years from some 24 US areas. Donors were grouped by their self-reported clinical history. Profiled with immunoSEQ multiplex PCR; TCRdb holds only in-frame clones, not every one. Among 180,000 or so clones listed, roughly 82% were seen once. V lost 6 bases, J lost 5 bases, and 9 bases lay in between. The length of the CDR3 is 12 residues. Germline CDR1 is MNHEY and CDR2 is SVGAGI. The J gene is TRBJ2-3, the V gene TRBV6-5; D not resolved. The sequence derives from a man aged 35 to 55 with acute COVID-19. Sequenced sample: PBMCs or T cells enriched from blood (not recorded which). CDR3 coding DNA: TGTGCCAGCAGCCCCAGACTAGATACGCAGTATTTT. It translates to CASSPRLDTQYF.